This TCR beta chain stems from a study of beta chain features in type 1 diabetes. Whole-study context: Roughly 110,000,000 sorted cells were examined across all samples.

The study's findings and limits: TCRB CDR3s from Type 1 diabetes patients were moderately but significantly shorter in all four CD4+ subsets. VDJ junctions in type 1 diabetes patients carried more deletions and fewer insertions.

The CDR3 has 19 residues. CDR1 is SEHNR and CDR2 is FQNEAQ in the germline V gene (reference sequence). V lost 5 bases and J 7 bases, leaving 29 bases between the germline ends. About this clone: Its antigen is not identified.

As every portion of the isolated RNA was reverse transcribed, the sequencing read expressed TCRB transcripts. Profiled with immunoSEQ multiplex PCR; TCRdb holds only in-frame clones, not every one. This sample has about 170,000 clones, with around 8% found just once. Sequencing used central memory CD4+ T cells from blood. V and J are TRBV7-9 and TRBJ1-4; a weak D match, TRBD1 (6 bases). This TCR was recovered from a woman aged 40 to 50 with type 1 diabetes. The DNA of the CDR3 is TGTGCCAGCAGCCCCTGGAGGGGGGGCTCCCGGTCGGGTGTTGAAAAACTGTTTTTT. This sequence encodes CASSPWRGGSRSGVEKLFF.